This section outlines one T cell receptor beta chain sequence together with its context. What it binds is unknown. This specimen belongs to a study of graft-versus-host responses after intestinal transplantation. Study details: Transplantation in recipients was multivisceral, liver-intestinal, or isolated intestinal.

Repertoires were generated with immunoSEQ multiplex PCR, while TCRdb's copy carries only in-frame clones and drops some. Of approximately 97,000 clones listed, roughly 89% are singletons. Germline V gene sequence: CDR1 LGHNA, CDR2 YSLEER. Germline trimming cut 0 bases from V and 3 bases from J; bases unmatched to any gene: 7. CDR3 length: 17 amino acids. Findings and limits, study-wide: Recipient marrow contained GvH clones, some of which appeared first in ileum or blood. With peak circulating GvH clone levels came an association with early post-transplant HvG declines. Allografts of one patient group, those with graft-donor T cell macrochimerism, had high graft-versus-host to host-versus-graft clonal ratios.

The chain links TRBV4-3 to TRBJ2-4, with TRBD2 identical over 8 bases. This sequence was found in a human donor who was the organ donor for an intestinal transplant. The sample in question was unstimulated CD4+ T cells sorted from spleen or lymph node cells, obtained before transplant. CDR3 sequence: CASSQDRGGWVKNIQYF. CDR3 coding DNA: TGCGCCAGCAGCCAAGATCGGGGGGGGTGGGTCAAAAACATTCAGTACTTC.